The 17 T cell receptor beta chains reported below all come from one sample, sequenced in a study of blood T cell repertoires in COVID-19. Measured with immunoSEQ multiplex PCR; TCRdb has only the in-frame clones, and not every one. The sample lists 90,000 to 100,000 clones, roughly 80% occurring once. What was sequenced was peripheral blood. These receptors were collected from a woman aged 60 to 75 with acute or convalescent COVID-19.

The chain is built from TRBV29-1 and TRBJ2-3; D possibly corresponds to TRBD2 (7 bases). V lost 5 bases, J lost 2 bases, and 14 bases lay in between. This CDR3 is built from 14 residues. CDR1 and CDR2 (germline): SQVTM, ANQGSEA. CDR3 DNA sequence: TGCAGCGTTACGTGGGGGGGGCTCACAGATACGCAGTATTTT. The encoded protein is CSVTWGGLTDTQYF.

The chain joins TRBV28 to TRBJ2-2, with TRBD2 matching over 9 bases. This CDR3 region has 16 residues. Losses at the gene ends were 3 bases for V and 8 bases for J; bases not matched to a gene: 10. Per germline, CDR1 MDHEN and CDR2 SYDVKM. In DNA, the CDR3 is TGTGCCAGCAGTTTTGTTCTGGCGGGGGGGCTGGGGGAGCTGTTTTTT. It codes for CASSFVLAGGLGELFF.

The DNA for the CDR3 is TGTGCCAGCAGGCCCACCGGGTCTGGAAACACCATATATTTT. It is translated as CASRPTGSGNTIYF. The rearrangement uses TRBV6-5 and TRBJ1-3, with unresolved D. CDR1 is MNHEY, CDR2 SVGAGI, per germline. CDR3 length: 14 residues. The V end lost 6 bases, the J end lost 1 base, and 10 bases lay between the germline ends.

In DNA, the CDR3 is TGTGCCAGCAGCTCAAGACAGGGGTCTGCCTATGGCTACACCTTC. Amino acid sequence: CASSSRQGSAYGYTF. The V call is TRBV28, the J call TRBJ1-2, with TRBD1 identical over 8 bases. The V and J ends lost 6 bases and 4 bases, in that order; junction bases with no gene match: 10. Germline V gene lookup returns CDR1 MDHEN and CDR2 SYDVKM. The CDR3 is 15 residues long.

V gene TRBV3-1 (or the pseudogene TRBV3-2) combines with J gene TRBJ1-3; D gene ambiguous. There are 14 residues in the CDR3. Germline CDR1 is LGHDT and CDR2 is YNNKEL (reference sequence). Deletions cut 8 bases from V and 0 bases from J, with 11 bases between. The DNA of the CDR3 is TGTGCCAGCGAAAGCGCTAGCTCTGGAAACACCATATATTTT. Translating gives CASESASSGNTIYF.

The rearrangement links TRBV7-2 to TRBJ2-1; D gene uncertain. The CDR3 extends over 15 amino acids. Germline values: CDR1 SGHTA, CDR2 FQGNSA. Trimming took 0 bases from V and 0 from J, leaving 6 bases between them. DNA for the CDR3: TGTGCCAGCAGCTTAGCTTCTAGCTCCTACAATGAGCAGTTCTTC. Protein: CASSLASSSYNEQFF.

This clone was seen just once. The V and J genes are TRBV7-9 and TRBJ2-7; the D gene is possibly TRBD2 (6 bases). The CDR3 is 15 residues long. Germline V lookup: CDR1 SEHNR, CDR2 FQNEAQ (reference sequence). V lost 6 bases and J lost 0, with 15 bases in between. The CDR3 sequence is CASRPRTGSSYEQYF. CDR3 DNA: TGTGCCAGCAGACCTCGGACCGGGAGCTCCTACGAGCAGTACTTC.

The chain has TRBV7-8 and TRBJ2-2, with a possible D match to TRBD1 (6 bases). V lost 4 bases and J 1 base, leaving 13 bases between the germline ends. The CDR3 is 16 amino acids. Germline CDR1 reads SGHVS; CDR2 reads FQNEAQ. The CDR3 DNA follows: TGTGCCAGCAGCTCCAACAGGGCATTGAACACCGGGGAGCTGTTTTTT. Its protein is CASSSNRALNTGELFF.

This clone was detected only once. The chain carries TRBV7-9 and TRBJ1-1; 7 bases line up with TRBD1. With 4 bases clipped from V and 6 bases from J, the junction kept 5 bases outside the gene matches. CDR1 is SEHNR, CDR2 FQNEAQ, per germline (reference sequence). CDR3 length equals 13 residues. The CDR3 DNA follows: TGTGCCAGCAGCTCAGACAGGGTGGCTGAAGCTTTCTTT. Encoded protein: CASSSDRVAEAFF.

The rearrangement links TRBV28 to TRBJ2-2, with TRBD2 matching 15 bases. The CDR3 has 20 residues. From germline, CDR1 is MDHEN and CDR2 SYDVKM. Trimming took 1 base from V and 0 from J; bases not matched to a gene: 6. CDR3 DNA: TGTGCCAGCAGTTTATACGTGGGACTAGCGGGGGGATCGAACACCGGGGAGCTGTTTTTT. Encoded protein: CASSLYVGLAGGSNTGELFF. Complete variable domain (other parts from reference TRBV28 and TRBJ2-2): DVKVTQSSRYLVKRTGEKVFLECVQDMDHENMFWYRQDPGLGLRLIYFSYDVKMKEKGDIPEGYSVSREKKERFSLILESASTNQTSMYLCASSLYVGLAGGSNTGELFFGEGSRLTVL.

V is TRBV7-3 and J is TRBJ2-1; no reliable D call. Germline V gene data show CDR1 as SGHTA and CDR2 as FQGTGA. The germline V and J ends were trimmed by 7 bases and 5 bases, with 15 bases remaining between them. This CDR3 has 14 residues. The CDR3: CASKSAGSHNEQFF. The CDR3 nucleotides read TGTGCCAGCAAGTCTGCCGGGTCGCACAATGAGCAGTTCTTC.

As concerns this clone: One junction end does not reproduce the germline sequence, and a read error may be involved. The chain carries TRBV7-7 and TRBJ2-2, with 13 positions matching TRBD2. Germline V gene lookup returns CDR1 SSHAT and CDR2 FNYEAQ (reference sequence). The CDR3 covers 15 residues. The CDR3 loop reads CASSMTSGGTGELFF. Here the CDR3 DNA reads TGTGCTAGCAGTATGACTAGCGGGGGGACCGGGGAGCTGTTTTTT.

The gene calls are TRBV19 and TRBJ1-2, with D perhaps TRBD1 (5 bases). V was trimmed by 3 bases and J by 8 bases, leaving 13 bases between them. This CDR3 has 13 residues. CDR1 and CDR2 (germline): LNHDA, SQIVND (reference sequence). As DNA, the CDR3 is TGTGCCAGTAGTATCCCGGGACTTGGAGGCTACACCTTC. Protein sequence: CASSIPGLGGYTF.

This sequence joins TRBV19 and TRBJ1-5, with a possible D match to TRBD1 (6 bases). The CDR3 sequence is 14 residues long. Germline V gives CDR1 LNHDA, CDR2 SQIVND (reference sequence). Trimming shortened V by 4 bases and J by 4 bases, and 11 bases separated the two germline ends. The CDR3 region is CASSSTGTNQPQHF. For the CDR3, the DNA is TGTGCCAGTAGTAGTACAGGGACAAATCAGCCCCAGCATTTT.

The sample holds one count of this clone. The chain uses TRBV7-9 and TRBJ1-1; D gene ambiguous. Germline V gene lookup returns CDR1 SEHNR and CDR2 FQNEAQ (reference sequence). The CDR3 totals 14 residues. V lost 6 bases and J lost 0, with 11 bases in between. The CDR3 DNA follows: TGTGCCAGCAGTTACGGGAGTATGAACACTGAAGCTTTCTTT. Translating gives CASSYGSMNTEAFF.

The rearrangement joins TRBV5-1 to TRBJ1-1; 7 nucleotides align to TRBD1. This CDR3 comprises 13 residues. With V trimmed by 5 bases and J by 0 bases, 1 base remained unmatched. CDR1 is SGHRS and CDR2 is YFSETQ in the germline V gene. This CDR3 is CASRTGVNTEAFF. CDR3 DNA: TGCGCCAGCAGAACAGGGGTGAACACTGAAGCTTTCTTT.

This clone has a handful of counts. The genes are TRBV7-2 and TRBJ1-5; maybe TRBD1 (5 bases). Trimming cost V 4 bases and J 4 bases, with 11 bases left between them. The germline V gene has CDR1 SGHTA and CDR2 FQGNSA. CDR3 length equals 14 residues. CDR3 region: CASSSGNWNQPQHF. The CDR3 DNA is TGTGCCAGCAGCTCAGGGAATTGGAATCAGCCCCAGCATTTT.